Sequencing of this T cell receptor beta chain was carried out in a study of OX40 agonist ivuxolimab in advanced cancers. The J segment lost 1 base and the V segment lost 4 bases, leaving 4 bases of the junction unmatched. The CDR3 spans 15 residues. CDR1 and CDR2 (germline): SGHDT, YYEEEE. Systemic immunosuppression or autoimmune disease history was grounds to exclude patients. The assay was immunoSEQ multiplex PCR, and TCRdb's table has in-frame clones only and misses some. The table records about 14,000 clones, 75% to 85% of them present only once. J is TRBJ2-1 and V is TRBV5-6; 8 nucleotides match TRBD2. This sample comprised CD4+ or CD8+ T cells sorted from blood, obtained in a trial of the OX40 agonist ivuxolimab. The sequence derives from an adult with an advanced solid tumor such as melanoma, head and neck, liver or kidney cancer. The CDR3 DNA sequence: TGTGCCAGCAGCCCCTTAGCGGGATCCTACAATGAGCAGTTCTTC. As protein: CASSPLAGSYNEQFF.